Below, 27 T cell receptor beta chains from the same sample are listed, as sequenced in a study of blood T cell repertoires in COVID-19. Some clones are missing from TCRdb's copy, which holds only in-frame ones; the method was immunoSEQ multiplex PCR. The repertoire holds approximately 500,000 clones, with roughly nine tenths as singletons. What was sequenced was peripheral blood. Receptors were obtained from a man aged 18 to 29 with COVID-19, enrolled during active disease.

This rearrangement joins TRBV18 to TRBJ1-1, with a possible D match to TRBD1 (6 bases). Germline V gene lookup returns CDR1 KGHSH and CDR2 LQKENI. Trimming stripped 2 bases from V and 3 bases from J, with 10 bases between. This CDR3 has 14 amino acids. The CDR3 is CASSPWEGDTEAFF. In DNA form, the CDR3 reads TGTGCCAGCTCACCATGGGAGGGGGACACTGAAGCTTTCTTT.

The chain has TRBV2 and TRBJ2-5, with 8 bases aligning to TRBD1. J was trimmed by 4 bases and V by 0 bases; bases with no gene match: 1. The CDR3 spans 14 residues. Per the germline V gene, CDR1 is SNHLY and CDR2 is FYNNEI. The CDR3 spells CASSEAGTGETQYF. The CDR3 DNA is TGTGCCAGCAGTGAAGCGGGGACAGGAGAGACCCAGTACTTC.

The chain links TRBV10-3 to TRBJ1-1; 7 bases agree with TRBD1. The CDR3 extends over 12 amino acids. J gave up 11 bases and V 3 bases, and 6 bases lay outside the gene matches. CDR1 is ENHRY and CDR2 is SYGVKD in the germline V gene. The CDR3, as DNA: TGTGCCATCAGTGAATCGGCACAGGGGGCTTTCTTT. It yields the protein CAISESAQGAFF.

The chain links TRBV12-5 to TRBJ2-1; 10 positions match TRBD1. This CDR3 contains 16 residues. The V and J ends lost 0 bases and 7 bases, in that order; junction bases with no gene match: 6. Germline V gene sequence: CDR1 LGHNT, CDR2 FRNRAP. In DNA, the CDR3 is TGTGCTAGTGGTTTGGTACTGGGACAGGGGCGGAATGAGCAGTTCTTC. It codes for CASGLVLGQGRNEQFF.

Here the CDR3 reads CASSATGIYGYTF. CDR3 DNA: TGTGCCAGCAGTGCTACAGGAATCTATGGCTACACCTTC. This chain uses TRBV28 with TRBJ1-2; possibly TRBD1 for D (5 bases). This CDR3 has 13 residues. V was cut by 5 bases and J by 4 bases, with 11 bases left in between. CDR1 is MDHEN and CDR2 is SYDVKM in the germline V gene.

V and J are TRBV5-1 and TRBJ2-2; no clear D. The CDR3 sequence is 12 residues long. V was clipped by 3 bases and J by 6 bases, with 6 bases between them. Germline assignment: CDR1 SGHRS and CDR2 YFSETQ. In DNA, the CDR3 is TGCGCCAGCAGCTCCCGGGCCGGGGAGCTGTTTTTT. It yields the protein CASSSRAGELFF.

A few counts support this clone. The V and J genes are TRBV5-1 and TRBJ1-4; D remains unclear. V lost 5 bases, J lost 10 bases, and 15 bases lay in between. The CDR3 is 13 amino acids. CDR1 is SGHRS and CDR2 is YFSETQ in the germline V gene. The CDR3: CASRPEADGKLFF. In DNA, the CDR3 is TGCGCCAGCAGACCAGAAGCGGACGGAAAACTGTTTTTT.

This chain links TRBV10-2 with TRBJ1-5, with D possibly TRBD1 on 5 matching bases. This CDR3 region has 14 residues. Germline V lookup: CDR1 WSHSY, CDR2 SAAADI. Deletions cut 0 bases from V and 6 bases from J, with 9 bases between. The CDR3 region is CASSESGGSQPQHF. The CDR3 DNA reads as TGCGCCAGCAGTGAGTCGGGGGGGAGTCAGCCCCAGCATTTT.

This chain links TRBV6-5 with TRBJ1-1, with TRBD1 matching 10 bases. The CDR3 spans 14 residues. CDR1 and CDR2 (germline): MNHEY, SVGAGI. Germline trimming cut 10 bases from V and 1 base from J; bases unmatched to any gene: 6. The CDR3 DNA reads TGTGCCATAAGACAGGGGGCAGGGAACACTGAAGCTTTCTTT. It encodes CAIRQGAGNTEAFF.

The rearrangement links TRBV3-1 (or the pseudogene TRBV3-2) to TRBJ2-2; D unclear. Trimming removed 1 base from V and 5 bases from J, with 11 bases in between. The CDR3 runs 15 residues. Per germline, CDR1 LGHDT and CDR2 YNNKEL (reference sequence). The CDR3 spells CASSQGARRTGELFF. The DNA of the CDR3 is TGTGCCAGCAGCCAAGGCGCGAGGAGAACCGGGGAGCTGTTTTTT.

The CDR3 DNA reads as TGTGCCAGCAGCCAACGGAGAGATGAAGCTTTCTTT. This gives the protein CASSQRRDEAFF. This rearrangement joins TRBV7-9 to TRBJ1-1; no definite D call. CDR1 and CDR2 from the germline V gene are SEHNR and FQNEAQ (reference sequence). The length of the CDR3 is 12 residues. V was pared by 5 bases and J by 7 bases, with 11 bases between.

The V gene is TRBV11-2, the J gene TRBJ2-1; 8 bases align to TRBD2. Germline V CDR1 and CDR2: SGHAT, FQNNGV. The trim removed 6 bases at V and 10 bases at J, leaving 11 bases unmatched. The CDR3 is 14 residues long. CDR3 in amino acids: CASSSGLGGREQFF. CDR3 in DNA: TGTGCCAGCAGTTCGGGACTAGGGGGTAGGGAGCAGTTCTTC.

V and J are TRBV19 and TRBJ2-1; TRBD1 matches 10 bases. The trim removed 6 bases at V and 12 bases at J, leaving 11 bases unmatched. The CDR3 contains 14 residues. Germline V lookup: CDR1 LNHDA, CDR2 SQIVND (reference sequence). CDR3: CASRGQGPSGGQFF. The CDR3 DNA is TGTGCCAGTAGGGGACAGGGGCCATCTGGGGGGCAGTTCTTC.

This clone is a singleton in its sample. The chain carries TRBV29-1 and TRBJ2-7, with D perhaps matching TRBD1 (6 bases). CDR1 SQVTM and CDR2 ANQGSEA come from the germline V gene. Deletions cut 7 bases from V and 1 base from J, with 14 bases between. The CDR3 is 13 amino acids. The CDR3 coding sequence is TGCAGCGCCACAAAAGGGACATCCTACGAGCAGTACTTC. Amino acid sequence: CSATKGTSYEQYF.

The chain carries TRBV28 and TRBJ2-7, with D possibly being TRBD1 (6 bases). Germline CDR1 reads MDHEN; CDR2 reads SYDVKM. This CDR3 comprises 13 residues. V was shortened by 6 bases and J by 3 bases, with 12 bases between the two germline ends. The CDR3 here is CASRNRANYEQYF. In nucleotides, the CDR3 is TGTGCCAGCAGGAACAGGGCAAACTACGAGCAGTACTTC.

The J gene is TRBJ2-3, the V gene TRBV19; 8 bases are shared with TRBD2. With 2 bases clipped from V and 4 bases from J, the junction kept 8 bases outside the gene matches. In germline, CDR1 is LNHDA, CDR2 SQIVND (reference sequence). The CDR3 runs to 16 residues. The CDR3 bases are TGTGCCAGTAGTATACAAGCGGGAGAATTGGCAGATACGCAGTATTTT. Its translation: CASSIQAGELADTQYF.

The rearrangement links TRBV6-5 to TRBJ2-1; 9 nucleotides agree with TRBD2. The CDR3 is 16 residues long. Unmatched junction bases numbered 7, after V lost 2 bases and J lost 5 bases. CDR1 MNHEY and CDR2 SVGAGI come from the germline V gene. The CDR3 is CASSYSGLAYDNEQFF. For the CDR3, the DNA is TGTGCCAGCAGTTACAGCGGACTAGCGTACGACAATGAGCAGTTCTTC.

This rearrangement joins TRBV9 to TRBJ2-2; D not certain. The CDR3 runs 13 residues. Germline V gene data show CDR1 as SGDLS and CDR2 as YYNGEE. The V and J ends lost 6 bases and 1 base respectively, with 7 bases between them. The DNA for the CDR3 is TGTGCCAGCAACGACTTGAACACCGGGGAGCTGTTTTTT. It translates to CASNDLNTGELFF.

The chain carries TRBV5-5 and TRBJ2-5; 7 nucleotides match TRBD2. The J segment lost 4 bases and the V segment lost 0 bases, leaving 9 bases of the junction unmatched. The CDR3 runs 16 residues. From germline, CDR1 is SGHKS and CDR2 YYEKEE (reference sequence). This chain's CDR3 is CASSLGRGFWGETQYF. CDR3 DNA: TGTGCCAGCAGCTTGGGGCGGGGGTTTTGGGGAGAGACCCAGTACTTC.

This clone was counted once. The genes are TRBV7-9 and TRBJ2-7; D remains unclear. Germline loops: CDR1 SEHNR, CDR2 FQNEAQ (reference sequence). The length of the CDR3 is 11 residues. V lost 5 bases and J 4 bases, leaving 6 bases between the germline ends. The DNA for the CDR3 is TGTGCCAGCAGCGTCAGGTACGAGCAGTACTTC. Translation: CASSVRYEQYF.

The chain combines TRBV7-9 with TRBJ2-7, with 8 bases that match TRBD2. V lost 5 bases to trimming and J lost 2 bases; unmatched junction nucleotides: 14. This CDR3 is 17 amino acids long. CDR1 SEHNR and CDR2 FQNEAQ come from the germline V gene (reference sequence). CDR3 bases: TGTGCCAGCAGCCGAGACCTCGGGGGGGCCTTAACCTACGAGCAGTACTTC. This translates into CASSRDLGGALTYEQYF.

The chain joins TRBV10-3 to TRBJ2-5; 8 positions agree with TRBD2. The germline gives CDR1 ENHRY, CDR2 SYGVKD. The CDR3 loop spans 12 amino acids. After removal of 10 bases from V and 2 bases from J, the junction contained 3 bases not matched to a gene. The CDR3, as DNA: TGTGCCAGCGGGGGGTCTCAAGAGACCCAGTACTTC. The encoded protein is CASGGSQETQYF.

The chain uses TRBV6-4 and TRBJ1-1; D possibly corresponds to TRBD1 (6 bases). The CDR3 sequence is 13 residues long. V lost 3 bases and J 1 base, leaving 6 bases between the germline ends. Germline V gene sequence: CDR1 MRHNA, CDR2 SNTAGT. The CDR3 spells CASSEQGNTEAFF. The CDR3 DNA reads TGTGCCAGCAGTGAACAGGGGAACACTGAAGCTTTCTTT.

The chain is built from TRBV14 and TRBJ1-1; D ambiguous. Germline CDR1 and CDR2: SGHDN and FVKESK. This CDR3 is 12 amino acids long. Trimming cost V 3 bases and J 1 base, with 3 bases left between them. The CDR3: CASSQANTEAFF. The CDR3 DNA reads TGTGCCAGCAGCCAGGCGAACACTGAAGCTTTCTTT.

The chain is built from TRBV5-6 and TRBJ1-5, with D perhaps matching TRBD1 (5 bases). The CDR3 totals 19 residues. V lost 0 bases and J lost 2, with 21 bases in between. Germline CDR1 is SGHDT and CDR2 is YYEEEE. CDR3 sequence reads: CASSLDCFGWRGGNQPQHF. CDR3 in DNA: TGTGCCAGCAGCTTGGACTGCTTCGGGTGGAGGGGTGGCAATCAGCCCCAGCATTTT.

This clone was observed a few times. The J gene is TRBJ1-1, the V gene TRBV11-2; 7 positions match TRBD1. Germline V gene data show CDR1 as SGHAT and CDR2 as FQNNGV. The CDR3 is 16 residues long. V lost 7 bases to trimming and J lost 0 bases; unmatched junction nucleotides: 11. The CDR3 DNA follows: TGTGCCAGCACCCTCCGACCACAGGGGTTGAACACTGAAGCTTTCTTT. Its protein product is CASTLRPQGLNTEAFF.

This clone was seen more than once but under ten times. The CDR3 sequence: CASRVNSITYGYTF. The CDR3 DNA is TGCGCCAGCAGAGTGAACAGCATTACTTATGGCTACACCTTC. The V call is TRBV5-1, the J call TRBJ1-2; D is unclear. Germline V gene sequence: CDR1 SGHRS, CDR2 YFSETQ. Trimming took 5 bases from V and 5 from J, leaving 16 bases between them. This CDR3 is 14 amino acids long. The whole variable domain, remainder taken from reference TRBV5-1 and TRBJ1-2, is KAGVTQTPRYLIKTRGQQVTLSCSPISGHRSVSWYQQTPGQGLQFLFEYFSETQRNKGNFPGRFSGRQFSNSRSEMNVSTLELGDSALYLCASRVNSITYGYTFGSGTRLTVV.